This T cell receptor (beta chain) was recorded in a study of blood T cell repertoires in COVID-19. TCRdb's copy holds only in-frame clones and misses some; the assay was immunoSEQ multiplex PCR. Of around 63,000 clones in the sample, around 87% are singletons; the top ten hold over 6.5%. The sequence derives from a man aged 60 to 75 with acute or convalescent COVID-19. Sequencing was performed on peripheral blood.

The CDR3 sequence: CASSLAILASTDTQYF. The CDR3 DNA sequence: TGTGCCAGCAGCTTAGCCATTTTGGCCAGCACAGATACGCAGTATTTT. V is TRBV7-2 and J is TRBJ2-3, with D uncertain. This CDR3 comprises 16 residues. Trimming left V 0 bases short and J 0 bases short, with 10 bases between. Looked up from germline, CDR1 is SGHTA and CDR2 is FQGNSA.